A selection of T cell receptor beta chains follows, all from one sample in a study of blood T cell repertoires in COVID-19. TCRdb keeps only in-frame clones here, not all; method: immunoSEQ multiplex PCR. The data hold about 71,000 clones, with over 75% observed a single time. The sequencing sample was made of peripheral blood. Receptors originate from a woman aged 18-29 years with acute or convalescent COVID-19. Each CDR3 is given with its conserved first and last residue. The D gene is left open where the match is weak. For some rows the clone size is stated as once, few or many, or as a class when expanded; others skip it.

>-|TRBV7-9|TRBJ2-1|-|14
CASSQDGAYNEQFF
TGTGCCAGCAGCCAGGACGGGGCCTACAATGAGCAGTTCTTC
>-|TRBV3-1/TRBV3-2|TRBJ1-1|-|14
CASRDRKLNTEAFF
TGTGCCAGCAGGGACAGAAAACTTAACACTGAAGCTTTCTTT
>-|TRBV5-1|TRBJ2-7|-|14
CASSLSVGGYEQYF
TGCGCCAGCAGCTTGTCGGTGGGCGGGTACGAGCAGTACTTC
>once|TRBV5-4|TRBJ1-1|-|15
CASSYFEVSNTEAFF
TGTGCCAGCAGCTATTTTGAGGTGTCGAACACTGAAGCTTTCTTT
>-|TRBV29-1|TRBJ1-2|-|13
CSVAAGRDYGYTF
TGCAGCGTTGCAGCGGGCAGGGACTATGGCTACACCTTC
>-|TRBV6-6|TRBJ2-1|-|15
CASSFDQPRDNEQFF
TGTGCCAGCAGCTTCGACCAACCTCGGGACAATGAGCAGTTCTTC
>-|TRBV19|TRBJ1-2|TRBD1|14
CASRITGTGLGYTF
TGTGCCAGTAGAATCACCGGGACAGGTCTTGGCTACACCTTC
>-|TRBV14|TRBJ2-1|-|17
CASSPLSPGGENNEQFF
TGTGCCAGCAGCCCCCTCAGCCCGGGCGGGGAAAACAATGAGCAGTTCTTC
>-|TRBV4-1|TRBJ2-3|-|14
CASSQDSVTDTQYF
TGCGCCAGCAGCCAAGATTCCGTCACAGATACGCAGTATTTT
>-|TRBV20-1|TRBJ2-1|-|11
CSARMAYEQFF
TGCAGTGCTAGAATGGCATATGAGCAGTTCTTC
>-|TRBV7-9|TRBJ1-4|TRBD1|15
CASSTGQGANEKLFF
TGTGCCAGCAGCACCGGACAGGGGGCAAATGAAAAACTGTTTTTT
>-|TRBV6-2/TRBV6-3|TRBJ1-1|TRBD1|14
CASSLEGAGTEAFF
TGTGCCAGCAGCCTTGAGGGGGCGGGCACTGAAGCTTTCTTT
>-|TRBV27|TRBJ2-2|TRBD2|19
CASAQDTSGRRFNTGELFF
TGTGCCAGCGCCCAAGACACTAGCGGGAGAAGATTTAACACCGGGGAGCTGTTTTTT
>-|TRBV19|TRBJ1-5|-|14
CASSIRQGNQPQHF
TGTGCCAGTAGTATACGGCAGGGGAATCAGCCCCAGCATTTT
>few|TRBV10-2|TRBJ2-3|TRBD2|11
CASLAGDTQYF
TGCGCCAGCCTAGCGGGAGATACGCAGTATTTT
>-|TRBV6-2/TRBV6-3|TRBJ1-1|TRBD1|14
CASSYTGQGAEAFF
TGTGCCAGCAGTTACACCGGACAGGGCGCTGAAGCTTTCTTT
>-|TRBV5-3|TRBJ1-5|-|12
CARSYPQDAQHF
TGTGCCAGAAGCTACCCCCAGGATGCCCAGCATTTT
>-|TRBV6-2/TRBV6-3|TRBJ2-5|-|12
CASSWMEETQYF
TGTGCCAGCAGCTGGATGGAGGAGACCCAGTACTTC
>-|TRBV6-5|TRBJ2-3|-|14
CASSYGGRTDTQYF
TGTGCCAGCAGTTACGGGGGCCGCACAGATACGCAGTATTTT
>-|TRBV6-2/TRBV6-3|TRBJ1-5|-|16
CASSYSSLGAAQPQHF
TGTGCCAGCAGTTACTCGTCCCTGGGGGCAGCTCAGCCCCAGCATTTT
>-|TRBV3-1/TRBV3-2|TRBJ2-1|-|16
CASSQERTNPRDEQFF
TGTGCCAGCAGCCAAGAACGGACTAACCCACGGGATGAGCAGTTCTTC
>-|TRBV14|TRBJ2-1|TRBD1|13
CASSYWTGGEQFF
TGTGCCAGCAGCTACTGGACAGGGGGTGAGCAGTTCTTC
>-|TRBV7-9|TRBJ1-2|TRBD1|16
CASSLTTDWTGHGYTF
TGTGCCAGCAGCCTGACGACTGATTGGACAGGGCATGGCTACACCTTC
>-|TRBV4-1|TRBJ1-1|TRBD1|17
CASSQDRYRGSDTEAFF
TGCGCCAGCAGCCAAGATAGGTACAGGGGGTCGGACACTGAAGCTTTCTTT
>-|TRBV28|TRBJ1-6|-|15
CASSLRSGLSSPLHF
TGTGCCAGCAGTTTAAGGTCAGGGTTGAGTTCACCCCTCCACTTT
>-|TRBV6-5|TRBJ2-1|-|14
CASSYARLGYEQFF
TGTGCCAGCAGTTACGCCAGACTAGGGTATGAGCAGTTCTTC
>-|TRBV28|TRBJ1-5|TRBD1|16
CASSQGQGGGNQPQHF
TGTGCCAGCAGCCAAGGACAGGGAGGAGGCAATCAGCCCCAGCATTTT
>-|TRBV14|TRBJ2-7|TRBD1|14
CASSPYRGSYEQYF
TGTGCCAGCAGCCCGTACAGGGGTTCCTACGAGCAGTACTTC
>-|TRBV11-2|TRBJ2-2|TRBD2|18
CASSTRGGGRPNTGELFF
TGTGCCAGCAGCACCCGGGGGGGCGGGAGGCCCAACACCGGGGAGCTGTTTTTT